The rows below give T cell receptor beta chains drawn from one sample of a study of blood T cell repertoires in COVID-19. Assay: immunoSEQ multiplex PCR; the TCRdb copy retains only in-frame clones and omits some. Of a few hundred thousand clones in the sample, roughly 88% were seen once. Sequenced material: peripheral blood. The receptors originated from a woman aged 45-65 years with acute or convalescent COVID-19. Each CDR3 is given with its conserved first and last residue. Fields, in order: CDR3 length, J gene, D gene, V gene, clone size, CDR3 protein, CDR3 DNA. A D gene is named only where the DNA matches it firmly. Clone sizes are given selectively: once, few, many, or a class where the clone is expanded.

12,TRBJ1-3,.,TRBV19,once,CASGGIGNTIYF,TGTGCCAGTGGGGGCATTGGAAACACCATATATTTT
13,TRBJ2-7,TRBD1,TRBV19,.,CASSIRQGNEQYF,TGTGCCAGTAGTATCCGACAGGGGAACGAGCAGTACTTC
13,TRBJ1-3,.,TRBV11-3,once,CASSSRSGNTIYF,TGTGCCAGCAGCTCCCGGTCTGGAAACACCATATATTTT
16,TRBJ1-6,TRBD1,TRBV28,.,CASSRGQGEGNSPLHF,TGTGCCAGCAGCCGTGGACAGGGGGAGGGTAATTCACCCCTCCACTTT
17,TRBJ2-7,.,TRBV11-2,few,CASSLVQGLASSYEQYF,TGTGCCAGCAGCTTAGTTCAAGGGCTAGCGAGCTCCTACGAGCAGTACTTC
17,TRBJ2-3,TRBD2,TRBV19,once,CASSRQRGALGTDTQYF,TGTGCCAGTAGTCGCCAGCGGGGGGCGTTGGGCACAGATACGCAGTATTTT
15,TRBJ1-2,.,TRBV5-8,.,CASSLAQATNYGYTF,TGTGCCAGCAGCCTCGCCCAGGCGACTAACTATGGCTACACCTTC
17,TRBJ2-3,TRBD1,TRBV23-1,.,CASFPPRGTGDADTQYF,TGCGCCAGCTTCCCCCCCCGAGGGACAGGGGATGCAGATACGCAGTATTTT
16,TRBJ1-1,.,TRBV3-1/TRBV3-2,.,CASSQGFGGLNTEAFF,TGTGCCAGCAGCCAAGGCTTCGGCGGATTGAACACTGAAGCTTTCTTT
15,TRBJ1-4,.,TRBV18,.,CASSPMVGLGEKLFF,TGTGCCAGCTCACCAATGGTGGGGCTTGGTGAAAAACTGTTTTTT
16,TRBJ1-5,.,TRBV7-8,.,CASSLTLRTSGQPQHF,TGTGCCAGCAGCTTAACTCTAAGGACCTCAGGGCAGCCCCAGCATTTT
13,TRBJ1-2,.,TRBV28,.,CASSSGLFYGYTF,TGTGCCAGCAGTTCCGGACTTTTTTATGGCTACACCTTC
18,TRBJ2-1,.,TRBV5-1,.,CASSLVEFLGGTYNEQFF,TGCGCCAGCAGCTTGGTGGAGTTTTTAGGGGGAACGTACAATGAGCAGTTCTTC
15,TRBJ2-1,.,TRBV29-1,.,CSVERTLSSYNEQFF,TGCAGCGTTGAAAGGACTCTTAGCTCCTACAATGAGCAGTTCTTC
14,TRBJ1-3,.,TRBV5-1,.,CASSFEYPGNTIYF,TGCGCCAGCAGCTTCGAGTACCCTGGAAACACCATATATTTT
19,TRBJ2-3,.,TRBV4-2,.,CASSPERGRGTPAQDTQYF,TGTGCCAGCAGCCCCGAACGGGGCCGCGGGACGCCGGCCCAAGATACGCAGTATTTT
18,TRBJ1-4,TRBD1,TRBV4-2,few,CASSQLGQGFATNEKLFF,TGTGCCAGCAGCCAGCTGGGACAGGGATTTGCAACTAATGAAAAACTGTTTTTT
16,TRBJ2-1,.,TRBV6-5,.,CASSYSSPGSHNEQFF,TGTGCCAGCAGTTACTCTTCCCCCGGGAGCCACAATGAGCAGTTCTTC
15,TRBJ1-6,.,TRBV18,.,CASSPTTPYNSPLHF,TGTGCCAGCTCACCGACTACGCCCTATAATTCACCCCTCCACTTT
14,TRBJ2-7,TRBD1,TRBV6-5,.,CASSPGTGNYEQYF,TGTGCCAGCAGCCCCGGGACAGGGAACTACGAGCAGTACTTC
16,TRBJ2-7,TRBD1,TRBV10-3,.,CAISGLIGQGRGEQYF,TGTGCCATCAGTGGCTTAATCGGACAGGGGCGAGGCGAGCAGTACTTC
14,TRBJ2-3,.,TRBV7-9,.,CASSLAGVADTQYF,TGTGCCAGCAGCTTAGCGGGAGTGGCAGATACGCAGTATTTT
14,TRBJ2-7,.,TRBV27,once,CASRTVRSSYEQYF,TGTGCCAGCAGGACAGTAAGGAGCTCCTACGAGCAGTACTTC
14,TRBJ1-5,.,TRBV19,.,CASSEQGWDQPQHF,TGTGCCAGTAGTGAACAGGGCTGGGACCAGCCCCAGCATTTT
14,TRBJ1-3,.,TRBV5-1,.,CASSLGQPGNTIYF,TGCGCCAGCAGCTTGGGACAACCTGGAAACACCATATATTTT
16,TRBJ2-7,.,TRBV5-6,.,CASSLGAGGGARQQYF,TGTGCCAGCAGCTTGGGCGCAGGAGGGGGGGCCCGGCAGCAGTACTTC
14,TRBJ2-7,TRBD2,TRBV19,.,CASSFGTRGYEQYF,TGTGCCAGTAGTTTCGGGACTAGGGGCTACGAGCAGTACTTC
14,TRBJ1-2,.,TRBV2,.,CASRGGRGDYGYTF,TGTGCCAGCAGGGGAGGGAGAGGTGACTATGGCTACACCTTC
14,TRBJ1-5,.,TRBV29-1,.,CSVALSLSNQPQHF,TGCAGCGTTGCCCTCAGTCTTAGCAATCAGCCCCAGCATTTT
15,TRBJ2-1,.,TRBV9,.,CASSVATGLGGEQFF,TGTGCCAGCAGCGTAGCTACAGGACTAGGGGGTGAGCAGTTCTTC
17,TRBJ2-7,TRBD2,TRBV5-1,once,CASSLPRLAGVTYEQYF,TGCGCCAGCAGCTTGCCCCGGCTAGCGGGAGTAACCTACGAGCAGTACTTC
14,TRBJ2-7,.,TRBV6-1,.,CASSEGGSLDEQYF,TGTGCCAGCAGTGAAGGTGGCAGTCTGGACGAGCAGTACTTC
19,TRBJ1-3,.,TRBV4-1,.,CASSPLILTVGSSGNTIYF,TGCGCCAGCAGCCCTCTGATTTTGACAGTCGGGAGCTCTGGAAACACCATATATTTT
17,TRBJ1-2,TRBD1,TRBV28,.,CASSIGQGGALGYGYTF,TGTGCCAGCAGTATCGGACAGGGTGGGGCCCTGGGCTATGGCTACACCTTC
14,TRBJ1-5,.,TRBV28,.,CASSLPRGVQPQHF,TGTGCCAGCAGTTTACCCCGGGGAGTACAGCCCCAGCATTTT
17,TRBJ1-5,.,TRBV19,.,CASIQGTHTVGNQPQHF,TGTGCCAGTATCCAGGGGACACACACAGTCGGCAATCAGCCCCAGCATTTT
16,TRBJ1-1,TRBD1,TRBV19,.,CASKGTPGQGAFEAFF,TGTGCCAGTAAGGGGACACCGGGACAGGGCGCCTTTGAAGCTTTCTTT
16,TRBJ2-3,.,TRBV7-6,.,CASSESARQFADTQYF,TGTGCCAGCAGCGAGTCAGCGCGCCAGTTCGCAGATACGCAGTATTTT
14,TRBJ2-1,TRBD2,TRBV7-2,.,CASSSPSGSNEQFF,TGTGCCAGCAGCTCCCCTAGCGGGAGCAATGAGCAGTTCTTC
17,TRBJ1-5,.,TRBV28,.,CASSPPPGSRGNQPQHF,TGTGCCAGCAGCCCCCCGCCCGGTTCTCGGGGCAATCAGCCCCAGCATTTT
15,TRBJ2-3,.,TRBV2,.,CASSEGGLLGDTQYF,TGTGCCAGCAGTGAAGGGGGACTTCTTGGGGATACGCAGTATTTT
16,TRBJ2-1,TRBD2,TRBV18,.,CASSPLAGGPFDEQFF,TGTGCCAGCTCACCCCTAGCGGGAGGCCCTTTCGATGAGCAGTTCTTC
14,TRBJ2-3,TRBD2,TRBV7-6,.,CASSWGLAGDTQYF,TGTGCCAGCAGCTGGGGACTAGCGGGAGATACGCAGTATTTT
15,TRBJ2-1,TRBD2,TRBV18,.,CASSPQTSGYNEQFF,TGTGCCAGCTCACCACAGACTAGCGGGTACAATGAGCAGTTCTTC
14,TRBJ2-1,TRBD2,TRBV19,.,CASSIGREDDEQFF,TGTGCCAGTAGTATTGGGCGGGAGGACGATGAGCAGTTCTTC
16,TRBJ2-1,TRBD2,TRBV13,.,CASSQLGTSGYNEQFF,TGTGCCAGCAGCCAACTCGGGACTAGCGGCTACAATGAGCAGTTCTTC
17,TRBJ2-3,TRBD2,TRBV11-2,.,CASSGPGLAGPWFTQYF,TGTGCCAGCAGCGGGCCGGGACTAGCGGGGCCATGGTTTACGCAGTATTTT
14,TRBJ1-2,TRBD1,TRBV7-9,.,CASSGRQGNYGYTF,TGTGCCAGCAGCGGACGACAGGGGAACTATGGCTACACCTTC
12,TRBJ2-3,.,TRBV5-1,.,CASSSERDTQYF,TGCGCCAGCAGTTCGGAGCGAGATACGCAGTATTTT
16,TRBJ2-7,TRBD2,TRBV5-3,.,CARSNKTSGSFYEQYF,TGTGCCAGAAGCAACAAAACTAGCGGGAGTTTCTACGAGCAGTACTTC
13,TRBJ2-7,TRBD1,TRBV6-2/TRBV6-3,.,CASSQGQAFEQYF,TGTGCCAGCAGTCAGGGACAGGCCTTTGAGCAGTACTTC